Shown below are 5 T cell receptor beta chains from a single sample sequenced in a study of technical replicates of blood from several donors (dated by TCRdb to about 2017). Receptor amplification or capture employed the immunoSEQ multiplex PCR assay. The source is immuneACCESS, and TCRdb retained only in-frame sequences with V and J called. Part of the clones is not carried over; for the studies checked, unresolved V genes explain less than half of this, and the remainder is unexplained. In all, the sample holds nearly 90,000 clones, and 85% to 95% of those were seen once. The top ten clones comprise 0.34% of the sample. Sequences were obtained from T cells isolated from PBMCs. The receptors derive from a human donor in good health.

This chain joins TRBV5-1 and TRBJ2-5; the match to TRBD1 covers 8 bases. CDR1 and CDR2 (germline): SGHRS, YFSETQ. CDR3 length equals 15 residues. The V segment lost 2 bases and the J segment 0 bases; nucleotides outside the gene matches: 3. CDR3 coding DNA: TGCGCCAGCAGCTTACAGGGGGTCAACCAAGAGACCCAGTACTTC. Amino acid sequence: CASSLQGVNQETQYF.

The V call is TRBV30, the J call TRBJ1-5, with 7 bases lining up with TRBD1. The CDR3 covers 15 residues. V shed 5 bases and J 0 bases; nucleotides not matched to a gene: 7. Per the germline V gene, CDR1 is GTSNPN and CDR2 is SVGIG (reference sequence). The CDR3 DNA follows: TGTGCCTGGGGGACAGCCGCATATAGCAATCAGCCCCAGCATTTT. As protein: CAWGTAAYSNQPQHF. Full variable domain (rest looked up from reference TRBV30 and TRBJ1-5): SQTIHQWPATLVQPVGSPLSLECTVEGTSNPNLYWYRQAAGRGLQLLFYSVGIGQISSEVPQNLSASRPQDRQFILSSKKLLLSDSGFYLCAWGTAAYSNQPQHFGDGTRLSIL.

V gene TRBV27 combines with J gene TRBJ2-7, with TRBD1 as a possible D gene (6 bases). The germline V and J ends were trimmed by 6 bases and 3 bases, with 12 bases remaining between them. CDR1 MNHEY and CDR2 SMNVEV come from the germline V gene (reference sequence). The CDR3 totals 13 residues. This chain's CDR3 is CASSTGPGYEQYF. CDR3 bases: TGTGCCAGCAGCACAGGGCCGGGCTACGAGCAGTACTTC.

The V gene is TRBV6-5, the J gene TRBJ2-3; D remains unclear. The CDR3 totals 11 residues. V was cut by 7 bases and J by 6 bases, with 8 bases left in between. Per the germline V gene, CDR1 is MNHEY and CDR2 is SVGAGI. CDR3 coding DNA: TGTGCCAGCACCAACGCGGATACGCAGTATTTT. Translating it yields CASTNADTQYF.

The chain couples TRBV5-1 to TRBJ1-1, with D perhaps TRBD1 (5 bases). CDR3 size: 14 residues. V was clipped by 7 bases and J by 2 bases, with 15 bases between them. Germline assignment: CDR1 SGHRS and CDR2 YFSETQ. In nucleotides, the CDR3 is TGCGCCAGCCATTTCTCCCAGGGAAACACTGAAGCTTTCTTT. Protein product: CASHFSQGNTEAFF.